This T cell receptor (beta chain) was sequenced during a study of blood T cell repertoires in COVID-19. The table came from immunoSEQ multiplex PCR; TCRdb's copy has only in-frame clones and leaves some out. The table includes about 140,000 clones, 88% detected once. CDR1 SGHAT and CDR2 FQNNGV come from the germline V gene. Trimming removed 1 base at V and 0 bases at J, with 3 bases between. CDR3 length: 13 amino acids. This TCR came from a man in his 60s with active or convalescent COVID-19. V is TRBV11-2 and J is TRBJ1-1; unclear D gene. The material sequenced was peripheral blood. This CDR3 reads CASSLGLNTEAFF. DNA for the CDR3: TGTGCCAGCAGCTTAGGGCTGAACACTGAAGCTTTCTTT.